Given below is one T cell receptor (beta chain) in context. Trimming shortened V by 3 bases and J by 1 base, and 12 bases separated the two germline ends. The CDR3 is 15 amino acids. Germline V lookup: CDR1 KGHSH, CDR2 LQKENI. The sample comes from a study of CD8 T cells in Susac syndrome. After extraction with the RNeasy kit, roughly 0.5 to 1 ug of the RNA was reverse transcribed using random hexamers. TCRdb reanalysed the immunoSEQ multiplex PCR reads using MiXCR and keeps one entry per CDR3 protein. The data contain 150,000 to 200,000 distinct CDR3 sequences, roughly 90% of them singletons. This chain connects TRBV18 to TRBJ1-1, with no clear D. The clonotype was recovered from a human donor with Susac syndrome. What was sequenced was CD4+ T cells from PBMCs. As DNA, the CDR3 is TGTGCCAGCTCACCGCTGAACCAGGAGAACACTGAAGCTTTCTTT. Encoded protein: CASSPLNQENTEAFF. Full variable domain (rest looked up from reference TRBV18 and TRBJ1-1): NAGVMQNPRHLVRRRGQEARLRCSPMKGHSHVYWYRQLPEEGLKFMVYLQKENIIDESGMPKERFSAEFPKEGPSILRIQQVVRGDSAAYFCASSPLNQENTEAFFGQGTRLTVV.